The clone carrying this TCR beta chain was detected a few times. Its cognate antigen is unknown. The sample belongs to a study of T cells after yellow fever vaccination. TCRdb independently ran MiXCR on the 5' RACE reads; one entry per CDR3 protein. The data hold 250,000 to 300,000 distinct CDR3 sequences, with 10% to 15% observed a single time. The CDR3 has 15 amino acids. CDR1 and CDR2 (germline): LNHNV, YYDKDF (reference sequence). V lost 0 bases, J lost 4 bases, and 13 bases lay in between. General observations from the study: Contamination by abundant bulk-population clonotypes could be present in FACS-sorted repertoires.

The material was CD4+ T cells sorted from PBMCs, obtained 45 days after the yellow fever booster vaccination. The chain carries TRBV15 and TRBJ2-7; tentative D call: TRBD2 (6 bases). The sequence came from a man aged 25-45 years who received the YFV17D yellow fever vaccine. For the CDR3, the DNA is TGTGCCACCAGCAGAGATGGTGGGGGGTGGTACGAGCAGTACTTC. This translates into CATSRDGGGWYEQYF. The variable domain in full, with the rest retrieved from reference TRBV15 and TRBJ2-7, is DAMVIQNPRYQVTQFGKPVTLSCSQTLNHNVMYWYQQKSSQAPKLLFHYYDKDFNNEADTPDNFQSRRPNTSFCFLDIRSPGLGDTAMYLCATSRDGGGWYEQYFGPGTRLTVT.